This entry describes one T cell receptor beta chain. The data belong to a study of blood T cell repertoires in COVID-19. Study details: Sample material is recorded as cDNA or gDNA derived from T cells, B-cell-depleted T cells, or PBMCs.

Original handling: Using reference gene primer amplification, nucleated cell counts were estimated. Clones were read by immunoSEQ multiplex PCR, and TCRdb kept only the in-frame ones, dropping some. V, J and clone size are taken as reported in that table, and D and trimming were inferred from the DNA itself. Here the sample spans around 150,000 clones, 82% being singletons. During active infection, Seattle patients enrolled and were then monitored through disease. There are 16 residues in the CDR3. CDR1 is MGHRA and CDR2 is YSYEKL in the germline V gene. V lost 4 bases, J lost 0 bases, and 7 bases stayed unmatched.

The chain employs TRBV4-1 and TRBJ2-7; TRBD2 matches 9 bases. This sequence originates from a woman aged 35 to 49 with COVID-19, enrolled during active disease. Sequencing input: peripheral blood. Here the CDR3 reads CASSLGLARASYEQYF. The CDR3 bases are TGCGCCAGCAGCCTAGGACTAGCGAGAGCCTCCTACGAGCAGTACTTC.